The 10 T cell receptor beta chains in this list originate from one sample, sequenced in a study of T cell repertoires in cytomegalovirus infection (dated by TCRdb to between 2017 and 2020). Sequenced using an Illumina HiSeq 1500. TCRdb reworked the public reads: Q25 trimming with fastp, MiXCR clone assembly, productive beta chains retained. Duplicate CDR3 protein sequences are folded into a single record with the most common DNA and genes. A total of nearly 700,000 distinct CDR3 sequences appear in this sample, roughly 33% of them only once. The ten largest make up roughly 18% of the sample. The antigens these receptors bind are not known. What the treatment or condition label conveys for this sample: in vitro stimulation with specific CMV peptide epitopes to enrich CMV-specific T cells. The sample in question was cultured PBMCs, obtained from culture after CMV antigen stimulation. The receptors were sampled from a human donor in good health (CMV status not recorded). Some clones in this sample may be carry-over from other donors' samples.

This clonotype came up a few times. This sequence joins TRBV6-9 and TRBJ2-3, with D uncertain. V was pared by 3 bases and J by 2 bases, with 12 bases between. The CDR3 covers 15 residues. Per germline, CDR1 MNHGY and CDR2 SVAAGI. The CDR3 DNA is TGTGCCAGCAGTTACTCGAAGGAGAACACAGATACGCAGTATTTT. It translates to CASSYSKENTDTQYF.

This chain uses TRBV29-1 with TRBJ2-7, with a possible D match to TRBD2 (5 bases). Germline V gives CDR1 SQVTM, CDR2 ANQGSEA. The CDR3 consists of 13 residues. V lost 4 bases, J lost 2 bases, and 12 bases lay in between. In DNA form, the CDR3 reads TGCAGCGTTGTTACGGCCGGGACCTACGAGCAGTACTTC. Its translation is CSVVTAGTYEQYF.

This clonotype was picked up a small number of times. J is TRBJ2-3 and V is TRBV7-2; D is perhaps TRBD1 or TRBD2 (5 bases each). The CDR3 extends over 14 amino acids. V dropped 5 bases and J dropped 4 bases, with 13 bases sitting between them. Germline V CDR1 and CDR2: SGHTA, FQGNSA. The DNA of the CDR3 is TGTGCCAGCAGCCGGAGACGGGGCGCAGATACGCAGTATTTT. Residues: CASSRRRGADTQYF.

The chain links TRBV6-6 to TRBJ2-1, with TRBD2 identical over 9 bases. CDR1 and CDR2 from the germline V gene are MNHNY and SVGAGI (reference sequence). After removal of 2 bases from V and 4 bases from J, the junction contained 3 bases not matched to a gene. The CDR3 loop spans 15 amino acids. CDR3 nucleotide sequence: TGTGCCAGCAGTTACGCGACTAGCGGTTACAATGAGCAGTTCTTC. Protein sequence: CASSYATSGYNEQFF.

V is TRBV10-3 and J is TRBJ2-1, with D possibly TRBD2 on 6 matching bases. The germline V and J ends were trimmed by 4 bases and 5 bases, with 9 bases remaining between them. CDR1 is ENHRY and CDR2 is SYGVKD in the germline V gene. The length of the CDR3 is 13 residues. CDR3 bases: TGTGCCATCAGTGCCCGGGAGAACAATGAGCAGTTCTTC. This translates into CAISARENNEQFF.

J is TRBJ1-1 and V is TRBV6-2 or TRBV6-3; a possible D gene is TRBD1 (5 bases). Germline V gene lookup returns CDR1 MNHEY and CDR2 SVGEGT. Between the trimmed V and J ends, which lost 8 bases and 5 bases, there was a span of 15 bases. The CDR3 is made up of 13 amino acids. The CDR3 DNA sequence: TGTGCCAGCTCCCCGGGGGTCCTGACTGAAGCTTTCTTT. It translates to CASSPGVLTEAFF.

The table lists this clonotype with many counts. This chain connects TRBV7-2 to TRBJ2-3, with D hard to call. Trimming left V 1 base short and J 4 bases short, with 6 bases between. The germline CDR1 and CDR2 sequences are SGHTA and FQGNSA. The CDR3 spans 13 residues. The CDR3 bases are TGTGCCAGCAGCTTAGAGAGGCCAGATACGCAGTATTTT. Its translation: CASSLERPDTQYF.

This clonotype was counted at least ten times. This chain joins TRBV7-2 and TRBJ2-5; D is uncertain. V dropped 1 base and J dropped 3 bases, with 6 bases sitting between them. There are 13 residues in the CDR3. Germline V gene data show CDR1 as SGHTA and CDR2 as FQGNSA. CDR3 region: CASSLDGKETQYF. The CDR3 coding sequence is TGTGCCAGCAGCTTAGACGGAAAAGAGACCCAGTACTTC.

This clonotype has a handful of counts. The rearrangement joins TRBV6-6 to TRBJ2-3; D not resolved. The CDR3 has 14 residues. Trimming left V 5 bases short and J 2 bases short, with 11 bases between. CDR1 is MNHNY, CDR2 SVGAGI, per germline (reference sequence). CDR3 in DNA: TGTGCCAGCAGTGTGGTGCAGAACACAGATACGCAGTATTTT. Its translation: CASSVVQNTDTQYF.

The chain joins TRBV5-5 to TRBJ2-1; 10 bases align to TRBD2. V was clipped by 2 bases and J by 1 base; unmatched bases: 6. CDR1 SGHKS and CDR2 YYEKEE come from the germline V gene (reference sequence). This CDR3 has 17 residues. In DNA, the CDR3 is TGTGCCAGCAGCTTTCGACTAGCGGGCACGTCCTACAATGAGCAGTTCTTC. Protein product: CASSFRLAGTSYNEQFF.